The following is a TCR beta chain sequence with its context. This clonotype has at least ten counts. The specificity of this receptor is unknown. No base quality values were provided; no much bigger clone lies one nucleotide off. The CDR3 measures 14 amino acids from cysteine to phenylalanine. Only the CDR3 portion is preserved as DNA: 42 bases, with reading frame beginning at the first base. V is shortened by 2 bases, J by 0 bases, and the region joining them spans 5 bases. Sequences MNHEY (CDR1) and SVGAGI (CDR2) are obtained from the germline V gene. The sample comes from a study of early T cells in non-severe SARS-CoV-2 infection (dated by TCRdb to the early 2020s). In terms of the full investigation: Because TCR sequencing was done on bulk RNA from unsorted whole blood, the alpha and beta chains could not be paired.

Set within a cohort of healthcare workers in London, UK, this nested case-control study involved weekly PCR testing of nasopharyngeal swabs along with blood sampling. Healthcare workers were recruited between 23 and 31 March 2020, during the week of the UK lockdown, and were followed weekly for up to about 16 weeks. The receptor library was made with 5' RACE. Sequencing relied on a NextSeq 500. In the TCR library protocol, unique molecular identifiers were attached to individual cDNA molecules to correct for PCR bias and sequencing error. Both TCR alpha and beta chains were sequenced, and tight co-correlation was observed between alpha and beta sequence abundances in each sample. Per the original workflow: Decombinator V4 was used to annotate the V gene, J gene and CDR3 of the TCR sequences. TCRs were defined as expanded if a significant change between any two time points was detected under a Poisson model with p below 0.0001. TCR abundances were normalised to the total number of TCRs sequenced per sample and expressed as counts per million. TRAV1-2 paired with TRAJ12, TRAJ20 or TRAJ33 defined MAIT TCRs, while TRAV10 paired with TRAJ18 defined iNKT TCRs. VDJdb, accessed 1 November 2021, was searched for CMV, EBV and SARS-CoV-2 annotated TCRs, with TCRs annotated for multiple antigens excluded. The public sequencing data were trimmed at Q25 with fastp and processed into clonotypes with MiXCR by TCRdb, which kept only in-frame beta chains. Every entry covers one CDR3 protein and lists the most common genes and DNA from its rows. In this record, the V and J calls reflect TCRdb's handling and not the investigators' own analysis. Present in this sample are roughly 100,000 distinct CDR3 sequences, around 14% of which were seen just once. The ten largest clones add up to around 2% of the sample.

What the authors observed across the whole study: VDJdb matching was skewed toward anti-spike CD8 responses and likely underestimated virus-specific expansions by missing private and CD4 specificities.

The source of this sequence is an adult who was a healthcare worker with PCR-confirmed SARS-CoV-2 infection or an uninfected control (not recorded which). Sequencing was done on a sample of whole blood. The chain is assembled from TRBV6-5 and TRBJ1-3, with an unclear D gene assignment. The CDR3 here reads CASSYDRSGNTIYF. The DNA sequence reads TGTGCCAGCAGTTACGACCGCTCTGGAAACACCATATATTTT.